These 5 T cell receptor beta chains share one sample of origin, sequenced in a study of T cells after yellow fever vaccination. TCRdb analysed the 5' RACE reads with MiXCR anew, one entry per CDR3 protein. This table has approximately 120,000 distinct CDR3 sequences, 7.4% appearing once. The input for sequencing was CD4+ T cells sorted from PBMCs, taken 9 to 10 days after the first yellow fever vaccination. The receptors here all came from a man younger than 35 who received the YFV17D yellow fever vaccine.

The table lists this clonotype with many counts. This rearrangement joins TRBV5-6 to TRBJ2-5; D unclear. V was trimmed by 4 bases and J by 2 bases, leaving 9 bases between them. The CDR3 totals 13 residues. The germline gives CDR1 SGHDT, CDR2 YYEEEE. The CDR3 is CASSNWVQETQYF. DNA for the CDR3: TGTGCCAGCAGCAATTGGGTTCAAGAGACCCAGTACTTC.

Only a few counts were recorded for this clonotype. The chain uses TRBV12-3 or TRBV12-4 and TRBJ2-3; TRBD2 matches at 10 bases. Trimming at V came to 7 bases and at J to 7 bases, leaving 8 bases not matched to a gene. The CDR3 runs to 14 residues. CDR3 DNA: TGTGCCAGCACCCAGCGGGGGGGCCGGAATACGCAGTATTTT. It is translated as CASTQRGGRNTQYF.

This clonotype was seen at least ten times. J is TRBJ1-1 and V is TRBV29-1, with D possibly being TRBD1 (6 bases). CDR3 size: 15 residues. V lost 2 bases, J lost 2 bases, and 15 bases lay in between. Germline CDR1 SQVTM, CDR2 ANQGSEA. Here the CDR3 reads CSVETRQAPNTEAFF. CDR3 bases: TGCAGCGTTGAAACAAGACAGGCTCCAAACACTGAAGCTTTCTTT.

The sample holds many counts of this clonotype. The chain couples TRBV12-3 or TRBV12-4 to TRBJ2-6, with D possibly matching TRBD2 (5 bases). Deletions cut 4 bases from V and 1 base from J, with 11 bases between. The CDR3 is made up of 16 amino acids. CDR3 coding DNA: TGTGCCAGCAGTTCCTCGGACTTTTCTGGGGCCAACGTCCTGACTTTC. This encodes CASSSSDFSGANVLTF.

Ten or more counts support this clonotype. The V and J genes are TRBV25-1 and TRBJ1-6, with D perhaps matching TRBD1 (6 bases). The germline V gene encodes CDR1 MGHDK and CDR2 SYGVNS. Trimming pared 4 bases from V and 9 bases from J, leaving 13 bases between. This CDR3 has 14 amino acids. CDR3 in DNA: TGTGCCAGCAGTGTGAATACGGGGGCTTCACCCCTCCACTTT. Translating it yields CASSVNTGASPLHF.